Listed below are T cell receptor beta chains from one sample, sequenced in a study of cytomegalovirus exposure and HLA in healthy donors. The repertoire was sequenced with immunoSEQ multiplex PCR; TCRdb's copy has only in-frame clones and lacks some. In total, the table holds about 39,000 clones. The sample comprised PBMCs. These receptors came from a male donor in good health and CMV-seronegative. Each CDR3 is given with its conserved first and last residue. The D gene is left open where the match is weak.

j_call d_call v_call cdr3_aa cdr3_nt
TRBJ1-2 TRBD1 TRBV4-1 CASSLHRGTDGYTF TGCGCCAGCAGCCTCCACAGGGGGACGGATGGCTACACCTTC
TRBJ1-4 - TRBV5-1 CASKDSTNEKLFF TGCGCCAGCAAGGACAGCACTAATGAAAAACTGTTTTTT
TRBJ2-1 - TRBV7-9 CASSLVAEWEQFF TGTGCCAGCAGCTTGGTCGCGGAATGGGAGCAGTTCTTC
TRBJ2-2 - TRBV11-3 CASSSHSNTGELFF TGTGCCAGCAGCTCCCACTCGAACACCGGGGAGCTGTTTTTT
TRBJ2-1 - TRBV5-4 CASSSGQPLGAEQFF TGTGCCAGCAGCTCGGGACAACCCCTGGGTGCTGAGCAGTTCTTC
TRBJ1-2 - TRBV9 CASSEGRAGYGYTF TGTGCCAGCAGCGAGGGCAGGGCAGGCTATGGCTACACCTTC
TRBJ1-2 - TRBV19 CASSTGVLYGYTF TGTGCCAGTAGTACGGGAGTCCTCTATGGCTACACCTTC
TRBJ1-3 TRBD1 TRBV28 CASSTHNPLVGTGVGNTIYF TGTGCCAGCAGTACCCACAACCCACTCGTGGGGACAGGGGTTGGTAACACCATATATTTT
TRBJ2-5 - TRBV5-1 CASSPGHLYQETQYF TGCGCCAGCAGCCCGGGACATTTGTACCAAGAGACCCAGTACTTC
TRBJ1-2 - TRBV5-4 CASSLPGEGYTF TGTGCCAGCAGCTTACCAGGGGAAGGCTACACCTTC
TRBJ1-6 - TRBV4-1 CASSSQYLDSPLHF TGCGCCAGCAGCTCACAGTACTTAGATTCACCCCTCCACTTT
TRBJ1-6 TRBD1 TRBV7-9 CASSLADREENSPLHF TGTGCCAGCAGCTTGGCGGACAGGGAGGAGAATTCACCCCTCCACTTT
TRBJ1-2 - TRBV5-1 CASSLFFGDIYYTF TGCGCCAGCAGCTTGTTTTTCGGGGACATCTACTACACCTTC
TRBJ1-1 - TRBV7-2 CASSLYSVAFF TGTGCCAGCAGCTTATATTCGGTGGCTTTCTTT
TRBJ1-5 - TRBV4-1 CASSQEARNQPQHF TGCGCCAGCAGCCAAGAGGCTCGCAATCAGCCCCAGCATTTT
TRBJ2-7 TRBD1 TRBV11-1 CASSQGQGDPVRDHRF TGTGCCAGCAGCCAAGGACAGGGCGACCCCGTCCGGGATCACCGCTTC
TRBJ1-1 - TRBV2 CASSEGWRNTEAFF TGTGCCAGCAGTGAAGGGTGGAGGAACACTGAAGCTTTCTTT
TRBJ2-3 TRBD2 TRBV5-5 CASSFLRTSGGADTQYF TGTGCCAGCAGCTTCCTCCGGACTAGCGGGGGGGCAGATACGCAGTATTTT
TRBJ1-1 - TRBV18 CASSLNHQGTEAFF TGTGCCAGCTCACTAAACCACCAGGGAACTGAAGCTTTCTTT
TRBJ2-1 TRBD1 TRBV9 CASSAGQGYNEQFF TGTGCCAGCAGCGCCGGACAGGGCTACAATGAGCAGTTCTTC
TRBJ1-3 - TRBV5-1 CASSPTGDSGNTIYF TGCGCCAGCAGCCCCACCGGGGACTCTGGAAACACCATATATTTT
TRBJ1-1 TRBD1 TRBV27 CASSWGTGETEAFF TGTGCCAGCAGCTGGGGGACAGGGGAGACTGAAGCTTTCTTT
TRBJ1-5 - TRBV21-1 CASPPPAPGGNQPQHF TGTGCCAGCCCACCCCCCGCTCCCGGTGGCAATCAGCCCCAGCATTTT
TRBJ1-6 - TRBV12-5 CASGLSRGAYNSPLHF TGTGCTAGTGGTTTGTCTCGGGGGGCCTATAATTCACCCCTCCACTTT
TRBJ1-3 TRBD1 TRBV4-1 CASSERETGDDSGNTIYF TGCGCCAGCAGCGAGAGGGAGACAGGGGACGACTCTGGAAACACCATATATTTT